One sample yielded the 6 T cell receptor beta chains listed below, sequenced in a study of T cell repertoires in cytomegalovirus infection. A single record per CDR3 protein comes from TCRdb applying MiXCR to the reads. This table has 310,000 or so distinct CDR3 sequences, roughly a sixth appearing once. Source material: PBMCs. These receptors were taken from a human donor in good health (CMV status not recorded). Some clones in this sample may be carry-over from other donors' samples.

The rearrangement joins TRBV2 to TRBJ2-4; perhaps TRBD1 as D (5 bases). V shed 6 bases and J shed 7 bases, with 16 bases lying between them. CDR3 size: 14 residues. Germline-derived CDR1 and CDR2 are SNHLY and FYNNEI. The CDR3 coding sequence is TGTGCCAGCAGGAGCAGGGCCGGTTGGAACATTCAGTACTTC. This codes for CASRSRAGWNIQYF.

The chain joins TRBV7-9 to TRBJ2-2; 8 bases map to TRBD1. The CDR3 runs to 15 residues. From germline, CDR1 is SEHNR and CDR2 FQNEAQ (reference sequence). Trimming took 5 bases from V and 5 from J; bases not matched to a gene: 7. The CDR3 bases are TGTGCCAGCAGCCCTGGGGACAGGAGAACCGGGGAGCTGTTTTTT. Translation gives CASSPGDRRTGELFF.

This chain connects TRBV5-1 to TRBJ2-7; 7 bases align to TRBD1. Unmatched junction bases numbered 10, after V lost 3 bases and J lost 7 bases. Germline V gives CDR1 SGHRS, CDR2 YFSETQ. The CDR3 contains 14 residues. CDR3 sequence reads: CASSSIPTGREQYF. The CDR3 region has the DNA TGCGCCAGCAGCTCGATCCCGACAGGGCGTGAGCAGTACTTC.

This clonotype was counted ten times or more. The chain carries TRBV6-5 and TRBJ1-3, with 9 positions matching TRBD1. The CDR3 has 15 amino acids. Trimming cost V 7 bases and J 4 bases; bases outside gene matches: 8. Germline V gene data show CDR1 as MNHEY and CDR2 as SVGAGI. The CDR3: CASTPDRGPGNTIYF. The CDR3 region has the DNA TGTGCCAGCACGCCGGACAGGGGTCCAGGAAACACCATATATTTT.

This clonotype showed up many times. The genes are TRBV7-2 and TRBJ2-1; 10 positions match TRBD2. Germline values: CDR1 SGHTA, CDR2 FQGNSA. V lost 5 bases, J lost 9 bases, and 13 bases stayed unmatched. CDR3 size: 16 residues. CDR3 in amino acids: CASSGMGLAFHGEQFF. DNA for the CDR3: TGTGCCAGCAGCGGAATGGGACTAGCGTTCCATGGTGAGCAGTTCTTC. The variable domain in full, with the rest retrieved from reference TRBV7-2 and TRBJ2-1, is GAGVSQSPSNKVTEKGKDVELRCDPISGHTALYWYRQSLGQGLEFLIYFQGNSAPDKSGLPSDRFSAERTGGSVSTLTIQRTQQEDSAVYLCASSGMGLAFHGEQFFGPGTRLTVL.

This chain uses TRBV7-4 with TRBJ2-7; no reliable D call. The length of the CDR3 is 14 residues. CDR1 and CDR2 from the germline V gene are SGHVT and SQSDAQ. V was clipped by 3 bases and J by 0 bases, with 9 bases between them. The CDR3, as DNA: TGTGCCAGCAGCTTCACTCCTAGCTCCTACGAGCAGTACTTC. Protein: CASSFTPSSYEQYF.